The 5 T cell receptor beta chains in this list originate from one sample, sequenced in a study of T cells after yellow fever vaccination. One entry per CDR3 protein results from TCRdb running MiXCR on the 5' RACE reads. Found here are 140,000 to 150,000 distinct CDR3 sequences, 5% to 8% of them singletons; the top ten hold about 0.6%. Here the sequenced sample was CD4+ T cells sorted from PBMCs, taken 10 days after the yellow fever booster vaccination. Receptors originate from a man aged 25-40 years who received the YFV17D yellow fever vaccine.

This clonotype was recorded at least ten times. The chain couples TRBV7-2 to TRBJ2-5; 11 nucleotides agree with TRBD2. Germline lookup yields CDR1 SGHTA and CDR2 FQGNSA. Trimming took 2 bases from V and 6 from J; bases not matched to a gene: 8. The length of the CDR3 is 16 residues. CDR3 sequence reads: CASSLLAGGGGQTQYF. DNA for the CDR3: TGTGCCAGCAGCTTACTAGCGGGAGGAGGAGGGCAGACCCAGTACTTC.

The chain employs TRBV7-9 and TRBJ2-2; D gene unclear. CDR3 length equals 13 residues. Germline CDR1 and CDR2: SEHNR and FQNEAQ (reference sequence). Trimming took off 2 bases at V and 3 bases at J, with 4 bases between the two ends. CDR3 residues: CASSLRHTGELFF. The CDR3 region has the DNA TGTGCCAGCAGCTTACGACACACCGGGGAGCTGTTTTTT.

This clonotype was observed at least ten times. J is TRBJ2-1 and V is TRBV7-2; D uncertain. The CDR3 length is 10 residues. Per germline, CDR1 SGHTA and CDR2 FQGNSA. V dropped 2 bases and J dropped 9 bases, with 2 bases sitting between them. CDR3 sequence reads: CASSLSEQFF. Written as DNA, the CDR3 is TGTGCCAGCAGCTTAAGTGAGCAGTTCTTC. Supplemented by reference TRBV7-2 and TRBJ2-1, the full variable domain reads GAGVSQSPSNKVTEKGKDVELRCDPISGHTALYWYRQSLGQGLEFLIYFQGNSAPDKSGLPSDRFSAERTGGSVSTLTIQRTQQEDSAVYLCASSLSEQFFGPGTRLTVL.

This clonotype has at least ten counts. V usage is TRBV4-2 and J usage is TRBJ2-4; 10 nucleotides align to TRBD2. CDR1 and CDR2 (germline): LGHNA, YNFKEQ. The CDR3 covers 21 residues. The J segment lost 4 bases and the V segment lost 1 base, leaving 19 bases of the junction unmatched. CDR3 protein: CASSQALGVVASGGRKNIQYF. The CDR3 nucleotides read TGTGCCAGCAGCCAAGCTTTAGGAGTGGTTGCTAGCGGGGGCCGAAAAAACATTCAGTACTTC.

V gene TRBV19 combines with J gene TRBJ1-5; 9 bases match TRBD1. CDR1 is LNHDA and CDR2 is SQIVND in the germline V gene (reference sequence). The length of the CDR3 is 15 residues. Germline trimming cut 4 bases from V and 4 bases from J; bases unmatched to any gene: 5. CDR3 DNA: TGTGCCAGTAGTACCACTGGACAGGGGAATCAGCCCCAGCATTTT. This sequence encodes CASSTTGQGNQPQHF.